The 30 T cell receptor beta chains given below trace back to one sample, sequenced in a study of blood T cell repertoires in COVID-19. Assay: immunoSEQ multiplex PCR; the TCRdb copy retains only in-frame clones and omits some. The data contain about 60,000 clones, roughly four fifths of them singletons. Specimen: peripheral blood. The receptors originated from a woman aged 80 or over with acute or convalescent COVID-19.

This clone was recorded once. The chain employs TRBV11-2 and TRBJ1-4; possible D gene TRBD1, 6 bases. The V gene's germline CDR1 is SGHAT and CDR2 FQNNGV. This CDR3 region has 13 residues. V was trimmed by 4 bases and J by 10 bases, leaving 13 bases between them. CDR3 protein: CASSSQGIGKLFF. In nucleotides, the CDR3 is TGTGCCAGCAGCTCACAGGGTATCGGAAAACTGTTTTTT. The full variable domain, in which reference TRBV11-2 and TRBJ1-4 provide the parts outside the CDR3, is EAGVAQSPRYKIIEKRQSVAFWCNPISGHATLYWYQQILGQGPKLLIQFQNNGVVDDSQLPKDRFSAERLKGVDSTLKIQPAKLEDSAVYLCASSSQGIGKLFFGSGTQLSVL.

This clone was picked up a small number of times. The chain uses TRBV7-2 and TRBJ2-1; D is possibly TRBD2 (5 bases). V shed 1 base and J shed 12 bases, with 13 bases lying between them. The CDR3 length is 13 residues. Germline loops: CDR1 SGHTA, CDR2 FQGNSA. CDR3 protein: CASSLGVPDSQFF. CDR3 nucleotide sequence: TGTGCCAGCAGCTTAGGGGTTCCGGACTCGCAGTTCTTC.

This clone occurred once. The V call is TRBV27, the J call TRBJ2-5; 13 bases fit TRBD2. The CDR3 extends over 17 amino acids. The V gene end was trimmed by 5 bases and the J gene end by 2 bases; junction bases not matched to a gene: 8. The germline V gene has CDR1 MNHEY and CDR2 SMNVEV (reference sequence). DNA for the CDR3: TGTGCCAGCAGTGGGCCGGGACTAGCGGGGAGACAAGAGACCCAGTACTTC. As protein: CASSGPGLAGRQETQYF.

The chain couples TRBV6-1 to TRBJ1-6; 7 nucleotides line up with TRBD1. Germline trimming cut 0 bases from V and 13 bases from J; bases unmatched to any gene: 9. Germline V gives CDR1 MNHNS, CDR2 SASEGT. The CDR3 length is 15 residues. The CDR3, as DNA: TGTGCCAGCAGTGAAGCGACAGGGATGTTTGGCCCCCTCCACTTT. Translation gives CASSEATGMFGPLHF.

The chain has TRBV19 and TRBJ2-3; the match to TRBD2 covers 12 bases. CDR1 is LNHDA, CDR2 SQIVND, per germline (reference sequence). The CDR3 is 15 residues long. J was trimmed by 5 bases and V by 5 bases; bases with no gene match: 5. The DNA for the CDR3 is TGTGCCAGTAGTCTGCTAGCGGGGGGGCAAGATACGCAGTATTTT. Residues: CASSLLAGGQDTQYF. The full variable domain, in which reference TRBV19 and TRBJ2-3 provide the parts outside the CDR3, is DGGITQSPKYLFRKEGQNVTLSCEQNLNHDAMYWYRQDPGQGLRLIYYSQIVNDFQKGDIAEGYSVSREKKESFPLTVTSAQKNPTAFYLCASSLLAGGQDTQYFGPGTRLTVL.

The V and J genes are TRBV23-1 and TRBJ2-7; 7 bases agree with TRBD1. TRBV23-1 is an ORF for which the function is uncertain. The CDR3 contains 14 residues. V gave up 8 bases and J gave up 4 bases; unmatched junction bases: 11. CDR3 nucleotide sequence: TGCGCCAGCGTACCTTGGACAGGTGTATACGAGCAGTACTTC. Translating gives CASVPWTGVYEQYF.

The rearrangement joins TRBV19 to TRBJ2-3; perhaps TRBD2 as D (6 bases). The V end was cut by 7 bases, the J end by 2 bases, with 16 bases between. The germline CDR1 and CDR2 sequences are LNHDA and SQIVND (reference sequence). The CDR3 extends over 15 amino acids. The CDR3 here is CASTLGRLLTDTQYF. The CDR3 nucleotides read TGTGCCAGTACTTTGGGGAGGCTTCTCACAGATACGCAGTATTTT. The entire variable domain, with the rest obtained from reference TRBV19 and TRBJ2-3, is as follows: DGGITQSPKYLFRKEGQNVTLSCEQNLNHDAMYWYRQDPGQGLRLIYYSQIVNDFQKGDIAEGYSVSREKKESFPLTVTSAQKNPTAFYLCASTLGRLLTDTQYFGPGTRLTVL.

This clone was picked up a small number of times. The chain couples TRBV19 to TRBJ1-1, with D perhaps matching TRBD1 (6 bases). The CDR3 runs to 16 residues. The V gene's germline CDR1 is LNHDA and CDR2 SQIVND (reference sequence). The V gene lost 9 bases and the J gene lost 6 bases, with 26 bases spanning the gap. The CDR3 loop is CASLDRVGRPSAEAFF. CDR3 sequence (DNA): TGTGCCAGCCTGGACAGAGTGGGCAGGCCGAGCGCTGAAGCTTTCTTT.

The V and J genes are TRBV7-9 and TRBJ1-4; 7 bases match TRBD1. Germline lookup yields CDR1 SEHNR and CDR2 FQNEAQ (reference sequence). The trim removed 3 bases at V and 4 bases at J, leaving 8 bases unmatched. This CDR3 comprises 16 residues. The CDR3: CASSFVLGQSNEKLFF. In DNA, the CDR3 is TGTGCCAGCAGCTTTGTTTTGGGACAGAGTAATGAAAAACTGTTTTTT.

This chain uses TRBV19 with TRBJ1-1, with 7 bases lining up with TRBD1. The CDR3 runs 14 residues. V was pared by 5 bases and J by 3 bases, with 6 bases of the junction left unmatched. Germline CDR1 LNHDA, CDR2 SQIVND (reference sequence). CDR3 coding DNA: TGTGCCAGTAGTGTACAGGGGAGTCACACTGAAGCTTTCTTT. Translating gives CASSVQGSHTEAFF.

The CDR3 protein is CSVGRNNEKLFF. The CDR3 DNA follows: TGCAGCGTTGGCAGGAACAATGAAAAACTGTTTTTT. The V and J genes are TRBV29-1 and TRBJ1-4, with unresolved D. Germline lookup yields CDR1 SQVTM and CDR2 ANQGSEA. Deletions cut 4 bases from V and 5 bases from J, with 8 bases between. CDR3 length: 12 residues.

The chain joins TRBV5-4 to TRBJ1-4, with 10 bases that match TRBD1. V lost 4 bases and J lost 7; bases outside the gene matches: 7. CDR1 is SGHNT, CDR2 YYREEE, per germline (reference sequence). This CDR3 region has 15 residues. In DNA form, the CDR3 reads TGTGCCAGCAGCCCTCGGGGGACAGGGGCTGAAAAACTGTTTTTT. It translates to CASSPRGTGAEKLFF.

The V call is TRBV25-1, the J call TRBJ1-4, with 7 bases fitting TRBD1. Germline V gene sequence: CDR1 MGHDK, CDR2 SYGVNS. V lost 3 bases, J lost 7 bases, and 5 bases stayed unmatched. There are 14 residues in the CDR3. DNA of the CDR3: TGTGCCAGCAGTGAGCACAGGGGTGGTGAAAAACTGTTTTTT. Protein product: CASSEHRGGEKLFF.

This sequence joins TRBV7-8 and TRBJ2-5; 10 bases map to TRBD2. The trim removed 5 bases at V and 5 bases at J, leaving 14 bases unmatched. The CDR3 has 17 residues. Germline V gene data show CDR1 as SGHVS and CDR2 as FQNEAQ. The CDR3 DNA follows: TGTGCCAGCAGCCCTCGGGCTAGCGGGGGCCCCGGTGAGACCCAGTACTTC. Its protein is CASSPRASGGPGETQYF.

The chain employs TRBV20-1 and TRBJ2-2; possible D gene TRBD2, 7 bases. The CDR3 sequence is 16 residues long. Trimming stripped 3 bases from V and 0 bases from J, with 14 bases between. Per the germline V gene, CDR1 is DFQATT and CDR2 is SNEGSKA (reference sequence). CDR3 DNA sequence: TGCAGTGCTAGTTCCGCGGGGGCCGCGAACACCGGGGAGCTGTTTTTT. Translated, it gives CSASSAGAANTGELFF.

This sequence joins TRBV30 and TRBJ2-1, with 8 bases aligning to TRBD1. Germline V CDR1 and CDR2: GTSNPN, SVGIG (reference sequence). This CDR3 comprises 14 residues. The trim removed 0 bases at V and 8 bases at J, leaving 6 bases unmatched. The CDR3: CAWSVRPGGYEQFF. CDR3 DNA: TGTGCCTGGAGTGTCCGTCCAGGGGGCTATGAGCAGTTCTTC.

This rearrangement joins TRBV12-3 or TRBV12-4 to TRBJ1-5, with TRBD1 as a possible D gene (5 bases). The CDR3 extends over 11 amino acids. The V gene lost 1 base and the J gene lost 11 bases, with 6 bases spanning the gap. The CDR3 here is CASSLEGAQHF. CDR3 DNA sequence: TGTGCCAGCAGTTTAGAAGGGGCCCAGCATTTT.

The genes are TRBV7-9 and TRBJ1-2, with TRBD1 identical over 8 bases. V was pared by 5 bases and J by 7 bases, with 6 bases of the junction left unmatched. The CDR3 loop spans 13 amino acids. The V gene's germline CDR1 is SEHNR and CDR2 FQNEAQ (reference sequence). CDR3 DNA: TGTGCCAGCAGCCAAGGACAGGGCGGTGGCTACACCTTC. This encodes CASSQGQGGGYTF. The full variable domain, its missing parts supplied by reference TRBV7-9 and TRBJ1-2, is DTGVSQNPRHKITKRGQNVTFRCDPISEHNRLYWYRQTLGQGPEFLTYFQNEAQLEKSRLLSDRFSAERPKGSFSTLEIQRTEQGDSAMYLCASSQGQGGGYTFGSGTRLTVV.

The chain couples TRBV30 to TRBJ1-2; 8 bases are shared with TRBD1. V gave up 4 bases and J gave up 5 bases; unmatched junction bases: 3. CDR1 is GTSNPN, CDR2 SVGIG, per germline (reference sequence). The CDR3 runs to 12 residues. In DNA form, the CDR3 reads TGTGCCTGGAACAGGGGGTCTTATGGCTACACCTTC. This encodes CAWNRGSYGYTF.

The gene calls are TRBV2 and TRBJ2-3; TRBD2 matches at 11 bases. V shed 5 bases and J 5 bases; nucleotides not matched to a gene: 3. The CDR3 consists of 14 residues. CDR1 and CDR2 (germline): SNHLY, FYNNEI. The CDR3 bases are TGTGCCAGCAGTAATGGACTAGCGGGAGATACGCAGTATTTT. This gives the protein CASSNGLAGDTQYF.

DNA of the CDR3: TGTGCCAGCAGTCCGGGACAGGGAGTCTTATCTGGGGCCAACGTCCTGACTTTC. Amino acids: CASSPGQGVLSGANVLTF. This chain links TRBV27 with TRBJ2-6, with 9 positions matching TRBD1. The V gene end was trimmed by 5 bases and the J gene end by 1 base; junction bases not matched to a gene: 9. Germline V gene lookup returns CDR1 MNHEY and CDR2 SMNVEV (reference sequence). The CDR3 has 18 amino acids. The whole variable domain, remainder taken from reference TRBV27 and TRBJ2-6, is EAQVTQNPRYLITVTGKKLTVTCSQNMNHEYMSWYRQDPGLGLRQIYYSMNVEVTDKGDVPEGYKVSRKEKRNFPLILESPSPNQTSLYFCASSPGQGVLSGANVLTFGAGSRLTVL.

The chain is built from TRBV19 and TRBJ1-5; no clear D. Germline loops: CDR1 LNHDA, CDR2 SQIVND (reference sequence). Trimming cost V 3 bases and J 3 bases, with 9 bases left between them. The CDR3 contains 14 residues. The chain's CDR3 is CASSIAVINQPQHF. CDR3 coding DNA: TGTGCCAGTAGTATCGCAGTCATCAATCAGCCCCAGCATTTT.

This clone showed up just a few times. The chain links TRBV7-2 to TRBJ2-4, with 9 bases lining up with TRBD2. The CDR3 covers 15 residues. Germline CDR1 is SGHTA and CDR2 is FQGNSA. The junction had 2 bases not matched to a gene; V was cut back by 1 base and J by 4 bases. The CDR3 DNA is TGTGCCAGCAGCTTAGGGCTAGCGGGAAAAAACATTCAGTACTTC. Its protein product is CASSLGLAGKNIQYF. Combining the CDR3 with reference TRBV7-2 and TRBJ2-4 gives the whole variable domain GAGVSQSPSNKVTEKGKDVELRCDPISGHTALYWYRQSLGQGLEFLIYFQGNSAPDKSGLPSDRFSAERTGGSVSTLTIQRTQQEDSAVYLCASSLGLAGKNIQYFGAGTRLSVL.

The chain uses TRBV29-1 and TRBJ2-1; D is possibly TRBD2 (6 bases). The CDR3 extends over 12 amino acids. Deletions cut 4 bases from V and 14 bases from J, with 18 bases between. In germline, CDR1 is SQVTM, CDR2 ANQGSEA. CDR3 sequence reads: CSVGTSSSLEFF. DNA of the CDR3: TGCAGCGTTGGAACTAGCTCTTCCCTTGAGTTCTTC.

The chain combines TRBV29-1 with TRBJ2-6; TRBD1 matches 8 bases. The V gene's germline CDR1 is SQVTM and CDR2 ANQGSEA. The V gene end was trimmed by 6 bases and the J gene end by 1 base; junction bases not matched to a gene: 8. This CDR3 contains 16 residues. The chain's CDR3 is CSVSGTGASGANVLTF. CDR3 coding DNA: TGCAGCGTCTCCGGGACAGGCGCGTCTGGGGCCAACGTCCTGACTTTC.

This clone was observed a single time. The chain recombines TRBV4-2 with TRBJ2-2, with D tentatively TRBD1 (5 bases). The CDR3 spans 15 residues. V shed 3 bases and J shed 3 bases, with 11 bases lying between them. Germline V lookup: CDR1 LGHNA, CDR2 YNFKEQ. The CDR3, as DNA: TGTGCCAGCAGCCAGTTACAGGCGGACACCGGGGAGCTGTTTTTT. It specifies CASSQLQADTGELFF.

The chain couples TRBV6-6 to TRBJ2-3, with 8 bases lining up with TRBD1. Trimming cost V 2 bases and J 0 bases; bases outside gene matches: 1. CDR3 length equals 15 residues. Germline CDR1 reads MNHNY; CDR2 reads SVGAGI (reference sequence). CDR3 region: CASSYNRGSTDTQYF. As DNA, the CDR3 is TGTGCCAGCAGTTACAACAGGGGGAGCACAGATACGCAGTATTTT.

The V and J genes are TRBV27 and TRBJ2-6; 12 bases are shared with TRBD1. The CDR3 extends over 18 amino acids. Germline-derived CDR1 and CDR2 are MNHEY and SMNVEV (reference sequence). After removal of 5 bases from V and 1 base from J, the junction contained 6 bases not matched to a gene. The CDR3 region is CASSLGTGGASGANVLTF. The CDR3 DNA follows: TGTGCCAGCAGTCTAGGGACAGGGGGCGCATCTGGGGCCAACGTCCTGACTTTC.

The chain combines TRBV28 with TRBJ2-7, with 7 bases lining up with TRBD1. The V segment lost 10 bases and the J segment 7 bases; nucleotides outside the gene matches: 10. Germline CDR1 reads MDHEN; CDR2 reads SYDVKM. This CDR3 is 12 amino acids long. The CDR3 DNA is TGTGCCATCACAGGGGTCCCGGGGGAGCAGTACTTC. It translates to CAITGVPGEQYF. The entire variable domain, with the rest obtained from reference TRBV28 and TRBJ2-7, is as follows: DVKVTQSSRYLVKRTGEKVFLECVQDMDHENMFWYRQDPGLGLRLIYFSYDVKMKEKGDIPEGYSVSREKKERFSLILESASTNQTSMYLCAITGVPGEQYFGPGTRLTVT.

The chain is built from TRBV19 and TRBJ2-7; TRBD1 matches 7 bases. The germline V gene encodes CDR1 LNHDA and CDR2 SQIVND (reference sequence). The CDR3 has 14 amino acids. V was clipped by 3 bases and J by 3 bases; unmatched bases: 5. In DNA, the CDR3 is TGTGCCAGTAGTATCGGGACAGCAGTCTACGAGCAGTACTTC. Its translation: CASSIGTAVYEQYF.